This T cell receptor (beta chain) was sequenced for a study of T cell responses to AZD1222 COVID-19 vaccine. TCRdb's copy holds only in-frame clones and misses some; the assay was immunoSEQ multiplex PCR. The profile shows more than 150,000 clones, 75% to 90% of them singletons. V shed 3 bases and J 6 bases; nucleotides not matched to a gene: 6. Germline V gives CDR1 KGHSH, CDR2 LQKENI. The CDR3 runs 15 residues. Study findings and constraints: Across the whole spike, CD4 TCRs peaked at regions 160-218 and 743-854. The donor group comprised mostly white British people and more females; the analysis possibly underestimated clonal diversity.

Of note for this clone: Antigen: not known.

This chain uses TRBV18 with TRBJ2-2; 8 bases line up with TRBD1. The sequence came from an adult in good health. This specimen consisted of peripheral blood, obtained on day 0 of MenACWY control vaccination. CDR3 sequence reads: CASSPKPQGAGELFF. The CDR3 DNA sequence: TGTGCCAGCTCACCTAAACCACAGGGGGCCGGGGAGCTGTTTTTT.